The 27 T cell receptor beta chains below all came from one sample that was sequenced in a study of shared clonotypes between healthy human individuals. Method: immunoSEQ multiplex PCR; TCRdb's copy keeps in-frame clones and lacks some. The table lists around 980,000 clones, about 80% of them singletons. Specimen: memory CD4+ T cells from PBMCs. Subset defined: CD45RA-negative fraction. The receptors stem from a man aged 18 to 30 in good health. Some clones in this sample may be carry-over from other donors' samples.

V and J are TRBV5-6 and TRBJ2-6; 10 bases match TRBD1. Germline lookup yields CDR1 SGHDT and CDR2 YYEEEE. V was pared by 4 bases and J by 2 bases, with 6 bases of the junction left unmatched. The CDR3 loop spans 17 amino acids. This chain's CDR3 is CASSPTGGYTGANVLTF. As DNA, the CDR3 is TGTGCCAGCAGCCCGACAGGGGGCTACACTGGGGCCAACGTCCTGACTTTC.

This chain uses TRBV10-1 with TRBJ1-5; 9 bases agree with TRBD1. This CDR3 has 15 amino acids. Germline-derived CDR1 and CDR2 are WNHNN and SYGVQD (reference sequence). V was pared by 0 bases and J by 6 bases, with 3 bases of the junction left unmatched. As DNA, the CDR3 is TGCGCCAGCAGTGAGTCGACAGGGGGTTCTCAGCCCCAGCATTTT. Translating gives CASSESTGGSQPQHF.

The chain couples TRBV27 to TRBJ1-1; the match to TRBD1 covers 8 bases. This CDR3 contains 13 residues. The trim removed 6 bases at V and 6 bases at J, leaving 6 bases unmatched. Germline CDR1 is MNHEY and CDR2 is SMNVEV (reference sequence). CDR3 coding DNA: TGTGCCAGCAGCCGAGGACAGGGCGCTGAAGCTTTCTTT. Protein product: CASSRGQGAEAFF.

J is TRBJ1-5 and V is TRBV5-4; possible D gene TRBD1, 5 bases. The V gene's germline CDR1 is SGHNT and CDR2 YYREEE (reference sequence). The V and J ends lost 2 bases and 6 bases respectively, with 12 bases between them. The CDR3 has 14 residues. CDR3 protein: CASSFGGLLQPQHF. The CDR3 DNA follows: TGTGCCAGCAGCTTTGGGGGTTTGCTTCAGCCCCAGCATTTT.

V and J are TRBV7-2 and TRBJ1-4; no reliable D call. The V and J ends lost 1 base and 8 bases respectively, with 14 bases between them. Germline V lookup: CDR1 SGHTA, CDR2 FQGNSA. CDR3 length: 15 amino acids. CDR3 amino acids: CASSLVSGRAEKLFF. As DNA, the CDR3 is TGTGCCAGCAGCTTAGTTTCCGGTAGAGCCGAAAAACTGTTTTTT.

The chain recombines TRBV27 with TRBJ2-6, with 7 bases aligning to TRBD1. Germline CDR1 is MNHEY and CDR2 is SMNVEV (reference sequence). The CDR3 sequence is 16 residues long. The V segment lost 10 bases and the J segment 2 bases; nucleotides outside the gene matches: 11. This CDR3 reads CATLPTDRAGANVLTF. The CDR3 DNA reads TGTGCCACCCTCCCCACCGACAGGGCTGGGGCCAACGTCCTGACTTTC.

This clone was picked up a small number of times. This chain uses TRBV7-3 with TRBJ2-1; 7 bases are shared with TRBD2. This CDR3 comprises 14 residues. V lost 4 bases and J lost 7; bases outside the gene matches: 7. Germline values: CDR1 SGHTA, CDR2 FQGTGA. CDR3 nucleotides: TGTGCCAGCAGCTCTCAGGGTAGCGGGAATGAGCAGTTCTTC. It yields the protein CASSSQGSGNEQFF.

This clone was seen more than once but under ten times. Distinct nucleotide sequences in the sample also encode this CDR3. The rearrangement links TRBV4-3 to TRBJ2-7, with 10 bases that match TRBD2. CDR1 and CDR2 (germline): LGHNA, YSLEER. Unmatched junction bases numbered 12, after V lost 0 bases and J lost 4 bases. CDR3 length: 18 amino acids. The CDR3 nucleotides are TGCGCCAGCAGCCAAGAAGTGGCGCTAGCGGGAGTGAGGTACGAGCAGTACTTC. Translation gives CASSQEVALAGVRYEQYF.

The chain couples TRBV7-9 to TRBJ2-3; D unresolved. Trimming stripped 2 bases from V and 2 bases from J, with 11 bases between. Germline lookup yields CDR1 SEHNR and CDR2 FQNEAQ (reference sequence). The CDR3 runs 15 residues. The CDR3 sequence: CASSLRPRNTDTQYF. The CDR3 nucleotides are TGTGCCAGCAGCTTACGACCGCGGAACACAGATACGCAGTATTTT.

Concerning this clone: A read error may be the cause here, since a much bigger clone is one base away. The rearrangement uses TRBV11-2 and TRBJ1-1; D is undetermined. Trimming pared 6 bases from V and 2 bases from J, leaving 4 bases between. Germline V gene lookup returns CDR1 SGHAT and CDR2 FQNNGV. There are 11 residues in the CDR3. For the CDR3, the DNA is TGTGCCAGCAGTTTTAACACTGAAGCTTTCTTT. It codes for CASSFNTEAFF.

This clone came up many times. V and J are TRBV28 and TRBJ1-2; TRBD1 is a possible D gene (6 bases). The CDR3 has 12 residues. Germline V gene data show CDR1 as MDHEN and CDR2 as SYDVKM. V lost 1 base and J 8 bases, leaving 8 bases between the germline ends. The CDR3 reads CASSLSGDGYTF. For the CDR3, the DNA is TGTGCCAGCAGTTTATCAGGGGACGGCTACACCTTC.

On this clone itself: Within the sample, other DNA sequences also encode this same CDR3. The rearrangement joins TRBV9 to TRBJ2-1; a possible D gene is TRBD2 (5 bases). CDR3 length: 16 residues. The germline V gene encodes CDR1 SGDLS and CDR2 YYNGEE. The V end lost 0 bases, the J end lost 0 bases, and 10 bases lay between the germline ends. The CDR3 is CASSVGGSSSYNEQFF. Here the CDR3 DNA reads TGTGCCAGCAGCGTAGGAGGGTCGAGCTCCTACAATGAGCAGTTCTTC.

The chain has TRBV7-9 and TRBJ2-1, with 8 bases identical to TRBD2. Trimming cost V 0 bases and J 8 bases; bases outside gene matches: 15. This CDR3 region has 18 residues. Germline V lookup: CDR1 SEHNR, CDR2 FQNEAQ (reference sequence). CDR3 protein: CASSLASWGSGRGHEQFF. The CDR3 coding sequence is TGTGCCAGCAGCTTAGCGTCTTGGGGCAGCGGGAGAGGGCATGAGCAGTTCTTC.

The chain is built from TRBV19 and TRBJ2-7, with TRBD2 identical over 8 bases. Germline CDR1 LNHDA, CDR2 SQIVND (reference sequence). This CDR3 is 15 amino acids long. The junction had 11 bases not matched to a gene; V was cut back by 6 bases and J by 4 bases. The CDR3 DNA sequence: TGTGCCAGTAGGTCGGGGGGGCTGAAATCATACGAGCAGTACTTC. Its translation is CASRSGGLKSYEQYF. Using reference TRBV19 and TRBJ2-7 for the parts outside the CDR3, the full variable domain is DGGITQSPKYLFRKEGQNVTLSCEQNLNHDAMYWYRQDPGQGLRLIYYSQIVNDFQKGDIAEGYSVSREKKESFPLTVTSAQKNPTAFYLCASRSGGLKSYEQYFGPGTRLTVT.

This chain links TRBV19 with TRBJ1-5; D is uncertain. The germline CDR1 and CDR2 sequences are LNHDA and SQIVND (reference sequence). Trimming cost V 0 bases and J 7 bases, with 13 bases left between them. This CDR3 comprises 15 residues. The CDR3 reads CASSIEGREWQPQHF. CDR3 DNA sequence: TGTGCCAGTAGTATAGAAGGAAGGGAATGGCAGCCCCAGCATTTT.

V usage is TRBV2 and J usage is TRBJ2-7; D remains unclear. Germline V gene sequence: CDR1 SNHLY, CDR2 FYNNEI. V was pared by 8 bases and J by 3 bases, with 14 bases between. This CDR3 comprises 13 residues. CDR3 nucleotide sequence: TGTGCCAGCTCCAGGAACAGAAACTACGAGCAGTACTTC. It codes for CASSRNRNYEQYF.

The gene calls are TRBV5-1 and TRBJ2-7, with TRBD2 identical over 7 bases. Unmatched junction bases numbered 8, after V lost 3 bases and J lost 2 bases. In germline, CDR1 is SGHRS, CDR2 YFSETQ. This CDR3 is built from 15 residues. In nucleotides, the CDR3 is TGCGCCAGCAGCTGGACCGCGGGAGTACCCTACGAGCAGTACTTC. Its translation is CASSWTAGVPYEQYF.

The V gene is TRBV11-2, the J gene TRBJ2-4, with 10 bases identical to TRBD2. The CDR3 has 13 amino acids. Germline loops: CDR1 SGHAT, CDR2 FQNNGV. Trimming at V came to 5 bases and at J to 16 bases, leaving 11 bases not matched to a gene. This CDR3 reads CASSPTGTSVPYF. As DNA, the CDR3 is TGTGCCAGCAGCCCGACCGGGACTAGCGTCCCTTACTTC.

This chain uses TRBV27 with TRBJ2-3, with TRBD2 identical over 14 bases. CDR3 length: 16 amino acids. Per germline, CDR1 MNHEY and CDR2 SMNVEV (reference sequence). J was trimmed by 3 bases and V by 6 bases; bases with no gene match: 5. The CDR3 coding sequence is TGTGCCAGCAGGGACCGGACTAGCGGGAGGACAGATACGCAGTATTTT. Translated, it gives CASRDRTSGRTDTQYF.

This chain joins TRBV28 and TRBJ1-2; D is uncertain. The CDR3 length is 14 residues. Trimming removed 6 bases at V and 8 bases at J, with 19 bases between. Looked up from germline, CDR1 is MDHEN and CDR2 is SYDVKM. CDR3 nucleotide sequence: TGTGCCAGCAGCTCCGTGCGGGGTATGAAAGGCTACACCTTC. Residues: CASSSVRGMKGYTF.

This chain uses TRBV5-5 with TRBJ1-2, with unresolved D. From germline, CDR1 is SGHKS and CDR2 YYEKEE (reference sequence). The CDR3 extends over 13 amino acids. V gave up 0 bases and J gave up 6 bases, with 9 bases separating them. CDR3 DNA: TGTGCCAGCAGCTTGGGGCAGGCCCATGGCTACACCTTC. Encoded protein: CASSLGQAHGYTF.

A remark on this clone: This CDR3 is also generated by other DNA sequences in the sample. This chain joins TRBV5-1 and TRBJ2-3; D is possibly TRBD1 (5 bases). The CDR3 has 13 amino acids. Deletions cut 1 base from V and 3 bases from J, with 6 bases between. The germline V gene has CDR1 SGHRS and CDR2 YFSETQ. The CDR3 nucleotides read TGCGCCAGCAGCTTGTCAGGGACAGATACGCAGTATTTT. Its protein is CASSLSGTDTQYF.

A note on this clone: This may be a read error: a much more frequent sequence differs by one nucleotide. This sample includes further DNA sequences coding for the same CDR3. V and J are TRBV6-6 and TRBJ2-5; 9 positions agree with TRBD2. The CDR3 loop spans 16 amino acids. Germline V lookup: CDR1 MNHNY, CDR2 SVGAGI (reference sequence). The CDR3 region is CASSHRTSDRQETQYF. The CDR3 nucleotides are TGTGCCAGCAGTCATCGGACTAGCGATCGACAAGAGACTCAGTACTTC.

This clone was detected ten times or more. The V gene is TRBV4-1, the J gene TRBJ1-2, with a weak D call TRBD1 (5 bases). This CDR3 spans 16 amino acids. CDR1 MGHRA and CDR2 YSYEKL come from the germline V gene. Trimming left V 0 bases short and J 4 bases short, with 15 bases between. DNA for the CDR3: TGCGCCAGCAGCCAAGATTGGAGGGGCGCTGGCTATGGCTACACCTTC. Protein sequence: CASSQDWRGAGYGYTF.

The CDR3 DNA reads as TGTGCCAGCAGTTCAGAGTCCTCTGGGGCCAACGTCCTGACTTTC. It yields the protein CASSSESSGANVLTF. The V call is TRBV2, the J call TRBJ2-6; D gene unclear. Germline loops: CDR1 SNHLY, CDR2 FYNNEI. This CDR3 contains 15 residues. Trimming left V 5 bases short and J 0 bases short, with 8 bases between.

The V call is TRBV7-9, the J call TRBJ1-1, with 7 bases identical to TRBD1. V lost 5 bases, J lost 0 bases, and 9 bases stayed unmatched. The CDR3 sequence is 16 residues long. Germline V lookup: CDR1 SEHNR, CDR2 FQNEAQ (reference sequence). CDR3 sequence reads: CASSRRQGALNTEAFF. The CDR3 nucleotides are TGTGCCAGCAGCCGCCGACAGGGAGCCCTGAACACTGAAGCTTTCTTT.

The rearrangement joins TRBV29-1 to TRBJ2-1; D is possibly TRBD1 or TRBD2 (5 bases each). This CDR3 has 17 amino acids. Germline V gene data show CDR1 as SQVTM and CDR2 as ANQGSEA. V was trimmed by 7 bases and J by 0 bases, leaving 22 bases between them. CDR3 DNA sequence: TGCAGCGCCGTGGGGGACCCGATCCTTAGCTCCTACAATGAGCAGTTCTTC. Amino acids: CSAVGDPILSSYNEQFF.